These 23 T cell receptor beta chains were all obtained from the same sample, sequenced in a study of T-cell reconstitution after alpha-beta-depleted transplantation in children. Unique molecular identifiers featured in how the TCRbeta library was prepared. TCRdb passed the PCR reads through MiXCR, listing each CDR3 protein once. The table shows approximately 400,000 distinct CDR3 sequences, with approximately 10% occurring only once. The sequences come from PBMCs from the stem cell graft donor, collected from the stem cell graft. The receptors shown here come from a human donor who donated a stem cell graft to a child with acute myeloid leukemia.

CDR3 sequence reads: CATSEGLNTGELFF. The CDR3, as DNA: TGTGCCACCAGTGAGGGTCTGAACACCGGGGAGCTGTTTTTT. The chain carries TRBV24-1 and TRBJ2-2; D is undetermined. The CDR3 runs to 14 residues. Germline V lookup: CDR1 KGHDR, CDR2 SFDVKD. The V gene lost 4 bases and the J gene lost 1 base, with 6 bases spanning the gap.

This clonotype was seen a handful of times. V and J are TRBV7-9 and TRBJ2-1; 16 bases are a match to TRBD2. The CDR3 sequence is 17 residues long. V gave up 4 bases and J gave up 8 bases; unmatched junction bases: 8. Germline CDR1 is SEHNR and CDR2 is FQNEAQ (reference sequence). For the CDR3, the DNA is TGTGCCAGCAGCTGGGGACTAGCGGGAGGGGGACCTTATGAGCAGTTCTTC. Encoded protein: CASSWGLAGGGPYEQFF.

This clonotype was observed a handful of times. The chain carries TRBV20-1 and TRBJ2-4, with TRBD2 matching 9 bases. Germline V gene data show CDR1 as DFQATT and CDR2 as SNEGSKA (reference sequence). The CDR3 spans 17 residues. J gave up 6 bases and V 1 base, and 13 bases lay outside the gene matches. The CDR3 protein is CSARALAGTGVVNIQYF. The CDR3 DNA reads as TGCAGTGCTAGAGCTCTAGCGGGGACCGGGGTGGTAAACATTCAGTACTTC.

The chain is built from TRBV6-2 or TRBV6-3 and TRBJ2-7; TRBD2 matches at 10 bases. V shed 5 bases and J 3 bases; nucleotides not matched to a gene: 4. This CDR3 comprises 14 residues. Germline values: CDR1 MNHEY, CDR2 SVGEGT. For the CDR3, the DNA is TGTGCCAGCAGTGGTGGACTAGCGGTCTACGAGCAGTACTTC. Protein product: CASSGGLAVYEQYF.

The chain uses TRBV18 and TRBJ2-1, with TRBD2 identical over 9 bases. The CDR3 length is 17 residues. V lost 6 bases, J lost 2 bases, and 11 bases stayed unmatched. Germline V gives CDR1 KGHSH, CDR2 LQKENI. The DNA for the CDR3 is TGTGCCAGCTCGGACGGCGGAGGCGGGGGGGCCTACAATGAGCAGTTCTTC. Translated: CASSDGGGGGAYNEQFF.

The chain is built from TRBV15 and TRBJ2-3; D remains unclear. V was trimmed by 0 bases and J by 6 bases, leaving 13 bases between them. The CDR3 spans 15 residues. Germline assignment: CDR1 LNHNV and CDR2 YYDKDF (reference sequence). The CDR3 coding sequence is TGTGCCACCAGCAGAGATCTTGGTGTCTCGGATACGCAGTATTTT. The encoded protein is CATSRDLGVSDTQYF.

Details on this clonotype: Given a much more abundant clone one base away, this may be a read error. In DNA, the CDR3 is TGCAGCACCCGGACAGGCTGCGAGCAGTACTTC. It is translated as CSTRTGCEQYF. J is TRBJ2-7 and V is TRBV29-1, with 7 bases matching TRBD1. J lost 6 bases, V lost 8 bases, and 7 bases had no gene match. Germline loops: CDR1 SQVTM, CDR2 ANQGSEA. The CDR3 spans 11 residues.

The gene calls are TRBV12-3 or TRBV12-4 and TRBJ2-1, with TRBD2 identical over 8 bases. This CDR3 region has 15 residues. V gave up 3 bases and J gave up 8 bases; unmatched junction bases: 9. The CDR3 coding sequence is TGTGCCAGCAGTTTCTTCCAGCGGGAGAGGGATGAGCAGTTCTTC. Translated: CASSFFQRERDEQFF.

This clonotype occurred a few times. This CDR3 reads CASRGVTGGAANEQYF. The CDR3 coding sequence is TGCGCCAGCAGGGGGGTTACGGGGGGCGCGGCGAACGAGCAGTACTTC. The chain uses TRBV4-1 and TRBJ2-7, with D perhaps TRBD2 (7 bases). The CDR3 extends over 16 amino acids. Trimming took off 6 bases at V and 5 bases at J, with 23 bases between the two ends. In germline, CDR1 is MGHRA, CDR2 YSYEKL.

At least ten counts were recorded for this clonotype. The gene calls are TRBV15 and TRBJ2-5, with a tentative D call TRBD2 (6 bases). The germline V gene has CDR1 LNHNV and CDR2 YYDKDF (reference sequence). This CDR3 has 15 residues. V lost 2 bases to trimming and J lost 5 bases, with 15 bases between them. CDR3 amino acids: CATSRSYGGKETQYF. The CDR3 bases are TGTGCCACCAGCAGATCCTACGGGGGAAAGGAGACCCAGTACTTC.

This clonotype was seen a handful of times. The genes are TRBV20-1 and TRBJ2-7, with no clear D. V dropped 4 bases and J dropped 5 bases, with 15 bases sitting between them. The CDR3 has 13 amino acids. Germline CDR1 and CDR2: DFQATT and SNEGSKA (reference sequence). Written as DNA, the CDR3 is TGCAGTGCTATCGTACTGAGCAACAACGAGCAGTACTTC. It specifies CSAIVLSNNEQYF.

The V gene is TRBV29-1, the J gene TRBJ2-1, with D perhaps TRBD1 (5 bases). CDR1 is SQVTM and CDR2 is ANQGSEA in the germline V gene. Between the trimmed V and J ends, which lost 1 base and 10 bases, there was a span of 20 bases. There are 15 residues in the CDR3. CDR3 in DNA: TGCAGCGTTGAAGTTGTGGGGTCAGGGCAAAGGGAGCAGTTCTTC. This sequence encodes CSVEVVGSGQREQFF.

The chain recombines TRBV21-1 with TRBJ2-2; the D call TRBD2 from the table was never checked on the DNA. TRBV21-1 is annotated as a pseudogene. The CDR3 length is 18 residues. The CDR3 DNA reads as TGTGCCAGCAGCCTTGGGGCTAGCGGGATGCGTGGCACCGGGGAGCTGTTTTTT. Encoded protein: CASSLGASGMRGTGELFF.

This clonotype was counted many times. This CDR3 reads CSASRVLVNQPQHF. CDR3 DNA: TGCAGTGCTAGCAGGGTTCTGGTCAATCAGCCCCAGCATTTT. The rearrangement joins TRBV20-1 to TRBJ1-5; tentatively, D is TRBD1 (5 bases). The CDR3 has 14 amino acids. V dropped 3 bases and J dropped 3 bases, with 12 bases sitting between them. Germline CDR1 is DFQATT and CDR2 is SNEGSKA (reference sequence).

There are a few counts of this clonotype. CDR3 nucleotide sequence: TGCGCCAGCAGCTTGGACGGGGCCCCGGAGACTTACGAGCAGTACGTC. Its translation: CASSLDGAPETYEQYV. This chain uses TRBV5-1 with TRBJ2-7; D may be TRBD1 or TRBD2 (5 bases each). There are 16 residues in the CDR3. CDR1 and CDR2 from the germline V gene are SGHRS and YFSETQ. Between the trimmed V and J ends, which lost 0 bases and 4 bases, there was a span of 17 bases.

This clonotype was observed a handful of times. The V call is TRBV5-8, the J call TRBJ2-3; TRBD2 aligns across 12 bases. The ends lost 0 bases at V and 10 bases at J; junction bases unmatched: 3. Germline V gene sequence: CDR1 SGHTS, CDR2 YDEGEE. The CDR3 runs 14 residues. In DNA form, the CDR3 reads TGTGCCAGCAGCTTGGGACTAGCGGGAGCCTCGCAGTATTTT. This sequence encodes CASSLGLAGASQYF. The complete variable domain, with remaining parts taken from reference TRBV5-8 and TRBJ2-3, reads EAGVTQSPTHLIKTRGQQATLRCSPISGHTSVYWYQQALGLGLQFLLWYDEGEERNRGNFPPRFSGRQFPNYSSELNVNALELEDSALYLCASSLGLAGASQYFGPGTRLTVL.

The CDR3 is CASREGWRTDTQYF. The CDR3 DNA sequence: TGTGCCAGCAGGGAAGGGTGGCGTACAGATACGCAGTATTTT. This chain connects TRBV7-2 to TRBJ2-3; D gene uncertain. The CDR3 loop spans 14 amino acids. V was trimmed by 6 bases and J by 3 bases, leaving 13 bases between them. Germline V gives CDR1 SGHTA, CDR2 FQGNSA.

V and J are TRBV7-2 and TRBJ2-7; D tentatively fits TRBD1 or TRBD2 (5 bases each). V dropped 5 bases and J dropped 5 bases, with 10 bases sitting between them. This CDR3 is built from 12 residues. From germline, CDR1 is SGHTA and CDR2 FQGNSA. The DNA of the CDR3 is TGTGCCAGCAGCCCCCGGGGCCACGAGCAGTACTTC. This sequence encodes CASSPRGHEQYF.

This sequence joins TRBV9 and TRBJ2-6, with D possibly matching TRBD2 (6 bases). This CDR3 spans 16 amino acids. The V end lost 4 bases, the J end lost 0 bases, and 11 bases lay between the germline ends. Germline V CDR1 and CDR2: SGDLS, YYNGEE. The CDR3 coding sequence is TGTGCCAGCAGCCCTAGCGACCCCTCTGGGGCCAACGTCCTGACTTTC. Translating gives CASSPSDPSGANVLTF. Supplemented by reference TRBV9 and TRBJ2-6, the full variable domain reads DSGVTQTPKHLITATGQRVTLRCSPRSGDLSVYWYQQSLDQGLQFLIQYYNGEERAKGNILERFSAQQFPDLHSELNLSSLELGDSALYFCASSPSDPSGANVLTFGAGSRLTVL.

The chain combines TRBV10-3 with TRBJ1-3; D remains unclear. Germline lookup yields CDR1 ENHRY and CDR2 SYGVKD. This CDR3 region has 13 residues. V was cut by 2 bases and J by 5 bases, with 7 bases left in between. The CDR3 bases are TGTGCCATCAGTGAGCTACAGCGAAACACCATATATTTT. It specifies CAISELQRNTIYF.

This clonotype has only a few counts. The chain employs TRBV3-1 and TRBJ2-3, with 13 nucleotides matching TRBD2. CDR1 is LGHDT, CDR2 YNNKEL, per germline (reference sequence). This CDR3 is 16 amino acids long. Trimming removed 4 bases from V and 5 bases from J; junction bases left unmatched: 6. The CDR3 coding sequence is TGTGCCAGCAGCCGTATGACTAGCGGGGGGCAAGATACGCAGTATTTT. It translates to CASSRMTSGGQDTQYF.

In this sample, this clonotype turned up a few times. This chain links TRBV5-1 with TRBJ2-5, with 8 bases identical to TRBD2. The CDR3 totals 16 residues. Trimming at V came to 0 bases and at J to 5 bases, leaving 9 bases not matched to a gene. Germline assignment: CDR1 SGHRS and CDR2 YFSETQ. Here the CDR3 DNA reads TGCGCCAGCAGCTTGGTGGCGGGGGGCGGTATCGAGACCCAGTACTTC. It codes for CASSLVAGGGIETQYF.

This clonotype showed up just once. This CDR3 reads CASSYSPGRTNYGYTF. The CDR3 DNA reads as TGTGCCAGCAGCTATTCTCCCGGGAGGACTAACTATGGCTACACCTTC. The chain employs TRBV7-2 and TRBJ1-2; D unresolved. Trimming removed 4 bases at V and 0 bases at J, with 15 bases between. The length of the CDR3 is 16 residues. Germline assignment: CDR1 SGHTA and CDR2 FQGNSA.